The 5 T cell receptor beta chains in this list originate from one sample, sequenced in a study of cytomegalovirus exposure and HLA in healthy donors. PCR employed 60 Vbeta and 13 Jbeta primers. TCRdb's table, derived via immunoSEQ multiplex PCR, lists solely in-frame clones and lacks some. The sample has 200,000 or so clones; approximately 80% are singletons. What was sequenced was PBMCs. The receptors were sampled from a boy aged 2 to 10 in good health and CMV-seronegative.

The gene calls are TRBV9 and TRBJ2-3, with 9 bases aligning to TRBD2. Germline V lookup: CDR1 SGDLS, CDR2 YYNGEE. The V and J ends lost 2 bases and 2 bases, in that order; junction bases with no gene match: 9. The CDR3 is 17 residues long. The CDR3 is CASSVTSGSYLTDTQYF. CDR3 nucleotides: TGTGCCAGCAGCGTTACTAGCGGGTCCTACCTCACAGATACGCAGTATTTT. The full variable domain, its missing parts supplied by reference TRBV9 and TRBJ2-3, is DSGVTQTPKHLITATGQRVTLRCSPRSGDLSVYWYQQSLDQGLQFLIQYYNGEERAKGNILERFSAQQFPDLHSELNLSSLELGDSALYFCASSVTSGSYLTDTQYFGPGTRLTVL.

V gene TRBV7-2 combines with J gene TRBJ1-4, with 10 bases identical to TRBD1. Trimming removed 5 bases from V and 3 bases from J; junction bases left unmatched: 6. Looked up from germline, CDR1 is SGHTA and CDR2 is FQGNSA. The CDR3 extends over 16 amino acids. CDR3 nucleotides: TGTGCCAGCAGCATCTGGGACAGGGGTTCTAATGAAAAACTGTTTTTT. Translated, it gives CASSIWDRGSNEKLFF.

The J gene is TRBJ2-7, the V gene TRBV5-4; 11 bases are a match to TRBD2. The germline V gene has CDR1 SGHNT and CDR2 YYREEE (reference sequence). Trimming took 4 bases from V and 4 from J; bases not matched to a gene: 10. CDR3 length equals 16 residues. The CDR3 reads CASSQNPSGGRYEQYF. CDR3 sequence (DNA): TGTGCCAGCAGCCAAAATCCTAGCGGGGGGCGGTACGAGCAGTACTTC.

V usage is TRBV27 and J usage is TRBJ2-3, with 8 bases aligning to TRBD2. CDR1 is MNHEY, CDR2 SMNVEV, per germline (reference sequence). The trim removed 3 bases at V and 6 bases at J, leaving 8 bases unmatched. The CDR3 consists of 15 residues. CDR3 DNA: TGTGCCAGCAGTTTCGAGCGGGGGCCAAGGGATACGCAGTATTTT. Its protein product is CASSFERGPRDTQYF.

The J gene is TRBJ2-2, the V gene TRBV7-9; 10 bases match TRBD1. This CDR3 spans 18 amino acids. Germline loops: CDR1 SEHNR, CDR2 FQNEAQ (reference sequence). J lost 3 bases, V lost 5 bases, and 12 bases had no gene match. This chain's CDR3 is CASSPPRQGAIDTGELFF. Written as DNA, the CDR3 is TGTGCCAGCAGCCCCCCCCGACAGGGGGCGATCGACACCGGGGAGCTGTTTTTT.